This is a list of T cell receptor beta chains from one sample in a study of Graves' ophthalmopathy and Graves' hyperthyroidism. TCRdb passed the multiplex PCR reads through MiXCR, listing each CDR3 protein once. Among about 620,000 distinct CDR3 sequences, about 24% were seen once, and the ten largest hold around 7%. Sequencing was done on a sample of peripheral blood. The receptors originated from a woman under 30 with stable Graves' hyperthyroidism. Some clones in this sample may be carry-over from other donors' samples. Both conserved end residues are part of each CDR3. The order of the fields is J gene, clone size, V gene, D gene, CDR3 protein, CDR3 DNA. A D gene is named only where the DNA matches it firmly. A row's size may be missing; if present it is once, few, many or a size class.

TRBJ2-5,many,TRBV29-1,TRBD1,CSVEVGEGGQYF,TGCAGCGTTGAAGTGGGGGAAGGGGGCCAATACTTC
TRBJ2-7,many,TRBV20-1,.,CSASDTGWDEQYF,TGCAGTGCTAGTGATACAGGGTGGGACGAGCAGTACTTC
TRBJ1-5,.,TRBV30,.,CAWSGGGGNQPQHF,TGTGCCTGGAGTGGGGGGGGAGGCAATCAGCCCCAGCATTTT
TRBJ1-5,many,TRBV13,.,CASSPAGFQPQHF,TGTGCCAGCAGCCCGGCCGGGTTTCAGCCCCAGCATTTT
TRBJ2-2,many,TRBV12-3/TRBV12-4,.,CASRNPGNTGELFF,TGTGCCAGCAGAAATCCGGGGAACACCGGGGAGCTGTTTTTT
TRBJ1-1,.,TRBV6-1,.,CASSRGPFNTEAFF,TGTGCCAGCTCACGGGGGCCTTTTAACACTGAAGCTTTCTTT
TRBJ1-2,many,TRBV27,.,CASSQQGGLGYTF,TGTGCCAGCAGTCAACAGGGAGGTCTTGGCTACACCTTC
TRBJ1-5,.,TRBV24-1,.,CATSDVGVRGNQPQHF,TGTGCCACCAGTGACGTGGGGGTTCGTGGCAATCAGCCCCAGCATTTT
TRBJ2-2,many,TRBV6-1,TRBD1,CASSARQGRYTGELFF,TGTGCCAGCAGTGCTCGACAGGGAAGGTACACCGGGGAGCTGTTTTTT
TRBJ1-1,many,TRBV11-1,.,CASSLSSNVRAFF,TGTGCCAGCAGCTTATCTTCGAATGTTCGGGCTTTCTTT
TRBJ2-7,many,TRBV7-2,TRBD2,CASSLSSGGEYEQYF,TGTGCCAGCAGCTTAAGTAGCGGGGGGGAGTACGAGCAGTACTTC
TRBJ1-2,many,TRBV29-1,TRBD1,CSVDPGQGNGYTF,TGCAGCGTTGATCCGGGACAGGGGAACGGCTACACCTTC
TRBJ1-6,few,TRBV4-2,TRBD1,CASSQGAQGAFDNSPLHF,TGTGCCAGCAGCCAAGGGGCCCAGGGGGCCTTCGACAATTCACCCCTCCACTTT
TRBJ1-5,.,TRBV27,.,CASSSRPAGDQPQHF,TGTGCCAGCAGTTCCCGCCCCGCCGGGGATCAGCCCCAGCATTTT
TRBJ2-5,many,TRBV20-1,TRBD2,CSALTQRGQETQYF,TGCAGTGCTCTAACCCAGCGGGGACAAGAGACCCAGTACTTC
TRBJ2-7,many,TRBV7-3,.,CASSSEGGYEQYF,TGTGCCAGCAGCTCCGAGGGGGGCTACGAGCAGTACTTC
TRBJ1-1,few,TRBV18,.,CASSPIKDTEAFF,TGTGCCAGCTCACCAATCAAGGACACTGAAGCTTTCTTT
TRBJ2-5,many,TRBV5-1,TRBD2,CASSKGGLAEETQYF,TGCGCCAGCAGCAAGGGGGGACTAGCGGAAGAGACCCAGTACTTC
TRBJ1-2,many,TRBV6-1,.,CASTHHPREYGYTF,TGTGCCAGCACCCACCACCCCCGGGAATATGGCTACACCTTC
TRBJ1-1,few,TRBV30,TRBD1,CAWNRGQNMNTEAFF,TGTGCCTGGAACCGGGGACAGAACATGAACACTGAAGCTTTCTTT
TRBJ2-7,.,TRBV20-1,.,CSASYYEQYF,TGCAGTGCTTCTTACTACGAGCAGTACTTC
TRBJ2-5,many,TRBV28,.,CATVSWRYQVGETQYF,TGTGCCACCGTCTCATGGCGTTACCAAGTTGGAGAGACCCAGTACTTC
TRBJ2-7,many,TRBV6-5,.,CASSYNRETYEQYF,TGTGCCAGCAGTTACAATCGGGAGACCTACGAGCAGTACTTC
TRBJ2-5,many,TRBV30,.,CAWSLFGRMGETQYF,TGTGCCTGGAGCCTTTTCGGAAGGATGGGGGAGACCCAGTACTTC
TRBJ1-6,few,TRBV7-9,.,CASSTGRPGDSPLHF,TGTGCCAGCAGCACAGGGAGGCCAGGGGATTCACCCCTCCACTTT
TRBJ2-7,many,TRBV12-3/TRBV12-4,.,CASSPQTGYYEQYF,TGTGCCAGCAGCCCCCAAACAGGGTACTACGAGCAGTACTTC
TRBJ2-7,.,TRBV2,TRBD1,CASSVRTGGYYEQYF,TGTGCCAGCAGTGTAAGGACAGGGGGCTACTACGAGCAGTACTTC
TRBJ2-2,once,TRBV6-1,.,CASIPHPPGELFF,TGTGCCAGCATTCCGCACCCCCCCGGGGAGCTGTTTTTT
TRBJ1-2,.,TRBV10-3,.,CAISFESGYTF,TGTGCCATCAGTTTCGAGTCGGGCTACACCTTC
TRBJ2-7,many,TRBV6-4,.,CASSPRTLASRGYEQYF,TGTGCCAGCAGCCCTCGTACTCTAGCGTCGAGGGGCTACGAGCAGTACTTC
TRBJ1-1,.,TRBV11-1,.,CASSLGLLGAEAFF,TGTGCCAGCAGCTTAGGGTTGTTGGGGGCTGAAGCTTTCTTT
TRBJ2-5,few,TRBV4-3,.,CASSQVGRETQYF,TGCGCCAGCAGCCAAGTTGGCCGGGAGACCCAGTACTTC
TRBJ1-3,few,TRBV13,.,CASSSRRNTIYF,TGTGCCAGCAGCTCCCGTCGAAACACCATATATTTT
TRBJ1-3,.,TRBV6-1,.,CASVGRDSGNTIYF,TGTGCCAGCGTGGGCAGGGATTCTGGAAACACCATATATTTT
TRBJ1-1,many,TRBV25-1,TRBD1,CASSEPLLRTGKTEAFF,TGTGCCAGCAGTGAGCCTCTCCTTCGGACAGGGAAAACTGAAGCTTTCTTT
TRBJ1-1,many,TRBV2,.,CASRREGLRNTEAFF,TGTGCCAGCAGACGAGAGGGACTGAGGAACACTGAAGCTTTCTTT
TRBJ1-1,many,TRBV20-1,.,CSARGTGSVSTEAFF,TGCAGTGCTAGGGGTACAGGGAGTGTTAGTACTGAAGCTTTCTTT
TRBJ2-4,many,TRBV10-2,TRBD1,CASSPTTPTGKNIQYF,TGCGCCAGCAGCCCAACCACCCCGACAGGGAAAAACATTCAGTACTTC
TRBJ2-7,many,TRBV6-2/TRBV6-3,.,CASNWGSFYEQYF,TGTGCCAGCAATTGGGGGTCATTCTACGAGCAGTACTTC
TRBJ2-7,.,TRBV18,TRBD2,CASSRPGTSDYEQYF,TGTGCCAGCTCAAGGCCCGGGACTAGCGACTACGAGCAGTACTTC
TRBJ1-1,.,TRBV30,.,CAWSPTGAVSAFF,TGTGCCTGGAGCCCGACAGGAGCCGTTTCGGCTTTCTTT
TRBJ1-1,many,TRBV12-5,.,CASGFKNTEAFF,TGTGCTAGTGGTTTCAAGAACACTGAAGCTTTCTTT
TRBJ1-2,many,TRBV6-1,TRBD1,CASRQGAYGYTF,TGTGCCTCGAGACAGGGGGCATATGGCTACACCTTC
TRBJ2-7,many,TRBV28,TRBD1,CASRSSGTGGYEQYF,TGTGCCAGCAGGAGCTCCGGCACAGGGGGCTACGAGCAGTACTTC
TRBJ1-1,many,TRBV12-3/TRBV12-4,TRBD1,CASSTGQKNTEAFF,TGTGCCAGCAGCACGGGACAGAAGAACACTGAAGCTTTCTTT
TRBJ2-2,.,TRBV6-1,.,CASREQLNTGELFF,TGTGCCAGCAGGGAACAACTGAACACCGGGGAGCTGTTTTTT